This entry concerns a single T cell receptor (beta chain). Each cDNA molecule carried a unique molecular identifier. TCRdb reprocessed the 5' RACE reads with MiXCR, giving one entry per CDR3 protein. The sample carries fewer than 30,000 distinct CDR3 sequences, 5.3% recorded once. This specimen comes from a study of early T cells in non-severe SARS-CoV-2 infection. CDR1 and CDR2 from the germline V gene are KGHSH and LQKENI. Trimming removed 4 bases at V and 3 bases at J, with 24 bases between. This CDR3 has 18 amino acids. The source is an adult who was a healthcare worker with PCR-confirmed SARS-CoV-2 infection or an uninfected control (not recorded which). The specimen sequenced was whole blood. The J gene is TRBJ1-1, the V gene TRBV18; maybe TRBD1 (5 bases). CDR3 coding DNA: TGTGCCAGCTCACTTCATCTTCCGGGGCCTCGGCGGGACACTGAAGCTTTCTTT. Protein sequence: CASSLHLPGPRRDTEAFF.